The next 22 T cell receptor beta chains were all read from a single sample in a study of blood T cell repertoires in COVID-19. Method: immunoSEQ multiplex PCR; TCRdb's copy keeps in-frame clones and lacks some. The repertoire holds 250,000 to 300,000 clones, with about 86% as singletons. The specimen sequenced was PBMCs or T cells enriched from blood (not recorded which). The receptors come from a young man with acute COVID-19.

This chain uses TRBV11-3 with TRBJ2-7; D uncertain. The germline gives CDR1 SGHNT, CDR2 YENEEA. This CDR3 is 15 amino acids long. V was cut by 5 bases and J by 6 bases, with 20 bases left in between. The CDR3 DNA reads as TGTGCCAGCAGCAACAGTCCCTCAGGTGACGGCGAGCAGTACGTC. Translated, it gives CASSNSPSGDGEQYV.

The chain has TRBV28 and TRBJ2-1, with 7 bases fitting TRBD1. The V segment lost 4 bases and the J segment 6 bases; nucleotides outside the gene matches: 6. Germline CDR1 is MDHEN and CDR2 is SYDVKM. This CDR3 contains 14 residues. CDR3 nucleotides: TGTGCCAGCAGTTCAGGGGGATTTCTCAATGAGCAGTTCTTC. Its protein product is CASSSGGFLNEQFF.

This rearrangement joins TRBV5-1 to TRBJ1-1, with D tentatively TRBD1 (6 bases). Trimming cost V 4 bases and J 4 bases, with 20 bases left between them. The CDR3 is 16 amino acids. From germline, CDR1 is SGHRS and CDR2 YFSETQ. The CDR3 DNA sequence: TGCGCCAGCAGCCCCCAGGGAGGGGGAGGGCCCACTGAAGCTTTCTTT. It is translated as CASSPQGGGGPTEAFF.

This sequence joins TRBV9 and TRBJ2-1; perhaps TRBD2 as D (6 bases). Germline V CDR1 and CDR2: SGDLS, YYNGEE. This CDR3 comprises 15 residues. Trimming cost V 5 bases and J 10 bases, with 22 bases left between them. The chain's CDR3 is CASSRGRSGQGEQFF. The CDR3 DNA sequence: TGTGCCAGCAGTCGTGGGAGGTCCGGCCAGGGCGAGCAGTTCTTC.

J is TRBJ2-7 and V is TRBV30; tentative D call: TRBD1 (6 bases). The germline V gene has CDR1 GTSNPN and CDR2 SVGIG (reference sequence). The CDR3 consists of 12 residues. V dropped 8 bases and J dropped 0 bases, with 11 bases sitting between them. DNA of the CDR3: TGTGCCGGCGGACAGAGCTCCTACGAGCAGTACGTC. This translates into CAGGQSSYEQYV.

The rearrangement uses TRBV7-8 and TRBJ2-6; 8 nucleotides align to TRBD1. Germline CDR1 SGHVS, CDR2 FQNEAQ. V lost 5 bases, J lost 2 bases, and 11 bases stayed unmatched. The CDR3 is made up of 18 amino acids. For the CDR3, the DNA is TGTGCCAGCAGCGTGCAGGGGGCGGGACGGACTGGGGCCAACGTCCTGACTTTC. This translates into CASSVQGAGRTGANVLTF.

The V call is TRBV6-4, the J call TRBJ2-7, with 11 bases lining up with TRBD2. V shed 10 bases, J shed 5 bases, and the junction held 10 bases outside the gene matches. CDR3 size: 14 residues. CDR1 and CDR2 (germline): MRHNA, SNTAGT. The CDR3 DNA reads TGTGCCACCAACGTAGCGGGAGGGCCCCACGAGCAGTACGTC. Its translation is CATNVAGGPHEQYV.

The chain recombines TRBV20-1 with TRBJ1-1; 7 bases agree with TRBD1. Germline loops: CDR1 DFQATT, CDR2 SNEGSKA (reference sequence). This CDR3 contains 11 residues. This chain's CDR3 is CRVNRGTEAFF. In DNA, the CDR3 is TGCAGGGTCAACAGGGGTACTGAAGCTTTCTTT.

The chain is built from TRBV18 and TRBJ1-1, with 8 bases that match TRBD1. The CDR3 is made up of 17 amino acids. J was trimmed by 1 base and V by 3 bases; bases with no gene match: 10. CDR1 is KGHSH, CDR2 LQKENI, per germline. CDR3 sequence reads: CASSPKTGVIRNTEAFF. The CDR3 region has the DNA TGTGCCAGCTCACCGAAGACAGGGGTGATAAGGAACACTGAAGCTTTCTTT.

The chain combines TRBV15 with TRBJ1-3; D gene unclear. Germline loops: CDR1 LNHNV, CDR2 YYDKDF (reference sequence). This CDR3 comprises 16 residues. Trimming left V 4 bases short and J 0 bases short, with 13 bases between. The CDR3 region has the DNA TGTGCCACCAGCACCGACACGGTGTACTCTGGAAACACCATATATTTT. It yields the protein CATSTDTVYSGNTIYF.

In its sample, this clone was seen a few times. The V gene is TRBV7-6, the J gene TRBJ2-5, with 8 bases aligning to TRBD2. Germline V gives CDR1 SGHVS, CDR2 FNYEAQ. The ends lost 5 bases at V and 5 bases at J; junction bases unmatched: 10. The CDR3 is 15 residues long. Written as DNA, the CDR3 is TGTGCCAGCAGCCCAAACTCGGGAGGGCCGGAGACCCAGTACTTC. This gives the protein CASSPNSGGPETQYF.

The genes are TRBV6-5 and TRBJ2-7; 7 bases fit TRBD1. The junction had 6 bases not matched to a gene; V was cut back by 7 bases and J by 3 bases. The CDR3 is made up of 13 amino acids. The germline CDR1 and CDR2 sequences are MNHEY and SVGAGI. The CDR3 bases are TGTGCCAGCATAGGGGACAGTCTCTACGAGCAGTACGTC. Translating gives CASIGDSLYEQYV.

A note on this clone: A junction end diverges from the germline sequence, so it may reflect a read error. Other DNA sequences in this sample translate to the same CDR3. The genes are TRBV5-1 and TRBJ2-1; TRBD2 aligns across 9 bases. Germline loops: CDR1 SGHRS, CDR2 YFSETQ. The CDR3 is 14 residues long. Written as DNA, the CDR3 is TGTGCCAGCAGCCTAGCGGGATCCTACAATGAGCAGTTCTTC. It is translated as CASSLAGSYNEQFF. Full variable domain (missing parts from reference TRBV5-1 and TRBJ2-1): KAGVTQTPRYLIKTRGQQVTLSCSPISGHRSVSWYQQTPGQGLQFLFEYFSETQRNKGNFPGRFSGRQFSNSRSEMNVSTLELGDSALYLCASSLAGSYNEQFFGPGTRLTVL.

The rearrangement joins TRBV6-4 to TRBJ2-1; 16 positions match TRBD2. This CDR3 contains 17 residues. V gave up 3 bases and J gave up 4 bases; unmatched junction bases: 3. Germline-derived CDR1 and CDR2 are MRHNA and SNTAGT. In nucleotides, the CDR3 is TGTGCCAGCAGTGAAGGGACTAGCGGGAGGGGTTACAATGAGCAGTTCTTC. Translating it yields CASSEGTSGRGYNEQFF.

This sequence joins TRBV29-1 and TRBJ2-3; D is perhaps TRBD1 (7 bases). V lost 6 bases and J lost 2, with 12 bases in between. The CDR3 has 13 residues. From germline, CDR1 is SQVTM and CDR2 ANQGSEA. The CDR3 here is CSVGGQSTDTQYF. CDR3 nucleotide sequence: TGCAGCGTGGGGGGACAGTCCACAGATACGCAGTATTTT.

J is TRBJ2-5 and V is TRBV14, with 7 bases lining up with TRBD1. The length of the CDR3 is 17 residues. V gave up 2 bases and J gave up 2 bases; unmatched junction bases: 11. Germline-derived CDR1 and CDR2 are SGHDN and FVKESK. The CDR3 reads CASSQLGDRTYQETQYF. DNA for the CDR3: TGTGCCAGCAGCCAATTGGGGGACAGAACCTATCAAGAGACCCAGTACTTC. Together with reference TRBV14 and TRBJ2-5, the CDR3 gives the full variable domain: EAGVTQFPSHSVIEKGQTVTLRCDPISGHDNLYWYRRVMGKEIKFLLHFVKESKQDESGMPNNRFLAERTGGTYSTLKVQPAELEDSGVYFCASSQLGDRTYQETQYFGPGTRLLVL.

V usage is TRBV15 and J usage is TRBJ2-3, with 8 bases lining up with TRBD1. This CDR3 contains 15 residues. CDR1 is LNHNV and CDR2 is YYDKDF in the germline V gene (reference sequence). With V trimmed by 10 bases and J by 2 bases, 11 bases remained unmatched. Written as DNA, the CDR3 is TGTGCCATCGGACAGGGCATTTGGGACACAGATACGCAGTATTTT. Translation: CAIGQGIWDTDTQYF.

V usage is TRBV7-9 and J usage is TRBJ2-2, with a possible D match to TRBD2 (5 bases). The germline gives CDR1 SEHNR, CDR2 FQNEAQ (reference sequence). The CDR3 has 15 residues. V was pared by 2 bases and J by 7 bases, with 14 bases between. The CDR3 DNA reads as TGTGCCAGCAGCTTAAGGAGGACTTCTGACGGGGAGCTGTTTTTT. Residues: CASSLRRTSDGELFF.

This clone has just a few counts. The rearrangement uses TRBV15 and TRBJ2-2; D remains ambiguous. In germline, CDR1 is LNHNV, CDR2 YYDKDF (reference sequence). V lost 4 bases and J 3 bases, leaving 3 bases between the germline ends. This CDR3 region has 12 residues. In DNA, the CDR3 is TGTGCCACCAGCACTTACACCGGGGAGCTGTTTTTT. It is translated as CATSTYTGELFF.

As to this clone: The junction differs from germline at one of its ends, possibly a read error. V usage is TRBV3-1 (or the pseudogene TRBV3-2) and J usage is TRBJ1-1, with a tentative D call TRBD1 (5 bases). Germline V gene lookup returns CDR1 LGHDT and CDR2 YNNKEL (reference sequence). The CDR3 runs to 14 residues. DNA for the CDR3: TGTGCCAGCAGCCGCGGAGGGGCGGGCGCTGATGCTTTCTTT. Translated, it gives CASSRGGAGADAFF.

The CDR3 reads CASRRTGGTGELFF. The DNA for the CDR3 is TGTGCCAGCAGGCGGACAGGGGGCACCGGGGAGCTGTTTTTT. This chain links TRBV6-5 with TRBJ2-2, with TRBD1 matching over 10 bases. CDR3 length equals 14 residues. In germline, CDR1 is MNHEY, CDR2 SVGAGI. The V and J ends lost 6 bases and 4 bases, in that order; junction bases with no gene match: 2.

This clone appeared once. The rearrangement uses TRBV24-1 and TRBJ1-2, with 7 nucleotides matching TRBD1. V lost 4 bases, J lost 5 bases, and 0 bases stayed unmatched. The germline V gene has CDR1 KGHDR and CDR2 SFDVKD. The CDR3 has 12 amino acids. CDR3 nucleotide sequence: TGTGCCACCAGTGACAGGGGGTATGGCTACACCTTC. Translated: CATSDRGYGYTF.